The present entry profiles one TCR beta chain with its context. As originally analysed: Using reference gene primer amplification, nucleated cell counts were estimated. TCRdb's copy holds only in-frame clones and misses some; the assay was immunoSEQ multiplex PCR. V, J and clone size reflect that table, while D and trimming were determined from the DNA. The data show roughly 99,000 clones, approximately 81% seen once. This sample is part of a study of blood T cell repertoires in COVID-19. On the study more broadly: Researchers got acute and convalescent COVID-19 samples from the United States, Italy and Spain. Sources were T cells, B-cell-depleted T cells, or PBMCs; the material itself was cDNA or gDNA.

Germline CDR1 and CDR2: SGHTA and FQGNSA. Trimming shortened V by 5 bases and J by 4 bases, and 14 bases separated the two germline ends. The CDR3 consists of 15 residues. The sample comprised peripheral blood. This sequence originates from a human donor in a cohort sampled during active COVID-19. The genes are TRBV7-2 and TRBJ2-2; a weak D match, TRBD1 (5 bases). The CDR3, as DNA: TGTGCCAGCAGCCCGCCGACAGTAACCACCGGGGAGCTGTTTTTT. Amino acid sequence: CASSPPTVTTGELFF.